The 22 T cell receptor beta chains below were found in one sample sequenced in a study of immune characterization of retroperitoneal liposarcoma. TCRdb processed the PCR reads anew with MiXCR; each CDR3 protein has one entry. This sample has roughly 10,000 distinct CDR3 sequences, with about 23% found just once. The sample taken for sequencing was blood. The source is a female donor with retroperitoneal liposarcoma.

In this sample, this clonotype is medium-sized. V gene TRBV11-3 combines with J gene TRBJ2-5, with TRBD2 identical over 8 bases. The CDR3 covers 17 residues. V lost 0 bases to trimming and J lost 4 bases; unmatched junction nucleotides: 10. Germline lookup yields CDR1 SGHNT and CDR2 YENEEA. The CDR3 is CASSLDGPGGPVETQYF. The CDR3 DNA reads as TGTGCCAGCAGCTTAGATGGTCCGGGAGGGCCGGTAGAGACCCAGTACTTC.

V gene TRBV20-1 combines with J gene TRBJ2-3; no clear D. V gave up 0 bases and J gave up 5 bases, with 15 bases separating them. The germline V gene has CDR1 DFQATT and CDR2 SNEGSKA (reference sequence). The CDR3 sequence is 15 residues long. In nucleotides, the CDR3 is TGCAGTGCTAGAGATGCTTTCAGAGTACAAGATACGCAGTATTTT. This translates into CSARDAFRVQDTQYF.

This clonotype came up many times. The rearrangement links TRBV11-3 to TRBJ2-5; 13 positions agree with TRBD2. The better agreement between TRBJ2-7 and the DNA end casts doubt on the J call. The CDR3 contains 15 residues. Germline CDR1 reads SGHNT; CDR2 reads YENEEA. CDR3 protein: CASSSAGLAGTEQYF. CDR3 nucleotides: TGTGCCAGCAGCTCGGCGGGACTAGCGGGAACCGAGCAGTACTTC.

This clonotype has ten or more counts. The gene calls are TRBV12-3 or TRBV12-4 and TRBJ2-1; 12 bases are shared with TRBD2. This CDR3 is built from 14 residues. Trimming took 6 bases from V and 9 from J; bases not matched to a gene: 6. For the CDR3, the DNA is TGTGCCAGCAGCTCCGGACTAGCGGGAAGTGAGCAGTTCTTC. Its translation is CASSSGLAGSEQFF.

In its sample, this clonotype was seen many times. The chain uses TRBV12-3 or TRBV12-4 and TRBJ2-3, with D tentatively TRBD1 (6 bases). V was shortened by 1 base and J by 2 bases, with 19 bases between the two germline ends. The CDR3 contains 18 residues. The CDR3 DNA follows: TGTGCCAGCAGTTTAGGGGGTGGGGGCCAAACCTTCACAGATACGCAGTATTTT. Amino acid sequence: CASSLGGGGQTFTDTQYF.

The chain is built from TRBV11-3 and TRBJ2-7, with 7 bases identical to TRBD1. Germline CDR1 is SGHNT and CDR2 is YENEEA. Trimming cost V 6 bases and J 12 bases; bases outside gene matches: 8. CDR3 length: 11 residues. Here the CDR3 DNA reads TGTGCCAGCAGGTTAATGGGACAGCGGTACTTC. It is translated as CASRLMGQRYF.

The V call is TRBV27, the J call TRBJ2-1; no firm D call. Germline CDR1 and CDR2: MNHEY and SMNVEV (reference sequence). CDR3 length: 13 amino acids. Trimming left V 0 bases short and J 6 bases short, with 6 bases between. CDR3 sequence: CASSLSGSNEQFF. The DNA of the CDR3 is TGTGCCAGCAGTTTATCGGGAAGCAATGAGCAGTTCTTC.

In nucleotides, the CDR3 is TGTGCCAGCAGCTATCGACAGGGAAGGGAGCAGTTCTTC. It specifies CASSYRQGREQFF. The rearrangement uses TRBV9 and TRBJ2-1; 7 bases line up with TRBD1. This CDR3 comprises 13 residues. After removal of 4 bases from V and 10 bases from J, the junction contained 8 bases not matched to a gene. The germline V gene has CDR1 SGDLS and CDR2 YYNGEE.

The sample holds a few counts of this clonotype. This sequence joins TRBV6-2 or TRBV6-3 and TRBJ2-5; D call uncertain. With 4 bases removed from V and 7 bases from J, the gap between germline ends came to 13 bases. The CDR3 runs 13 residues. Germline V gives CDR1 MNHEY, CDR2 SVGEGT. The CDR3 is CASSLVVGSTQYF. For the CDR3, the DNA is TGTGCCAGCAGTTTGGTAGTTGGGTCGACCCAGTACTTC.

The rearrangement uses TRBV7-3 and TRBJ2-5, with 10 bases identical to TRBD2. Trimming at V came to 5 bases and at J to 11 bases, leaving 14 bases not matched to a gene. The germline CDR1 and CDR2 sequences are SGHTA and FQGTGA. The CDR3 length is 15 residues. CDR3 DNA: TGTGCCAGCAGCGAAGGGACTAGCGTAGACAATGAGCAGTACTTC. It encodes CASSEGTSVDNEQYF.

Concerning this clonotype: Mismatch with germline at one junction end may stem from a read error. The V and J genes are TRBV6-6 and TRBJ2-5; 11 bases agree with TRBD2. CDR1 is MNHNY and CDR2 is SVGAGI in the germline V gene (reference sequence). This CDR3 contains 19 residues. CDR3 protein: CVSSYGSGRALFQLETQYF. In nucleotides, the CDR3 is TGTGTCAGCAGTTACGGTAGCGGGAGGGCCCTATTTCAGCTAGAGACCCAGTACTTC.

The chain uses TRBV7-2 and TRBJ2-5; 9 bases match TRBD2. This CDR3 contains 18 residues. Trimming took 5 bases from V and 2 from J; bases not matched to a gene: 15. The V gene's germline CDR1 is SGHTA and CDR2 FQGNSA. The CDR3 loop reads CASSPRPSLAGMQETQYF. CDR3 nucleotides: TGTGCCAGCAGCCCACGCCCCTCGCTAGCGGGGATGCAAGAGACCCAGTACTTC.

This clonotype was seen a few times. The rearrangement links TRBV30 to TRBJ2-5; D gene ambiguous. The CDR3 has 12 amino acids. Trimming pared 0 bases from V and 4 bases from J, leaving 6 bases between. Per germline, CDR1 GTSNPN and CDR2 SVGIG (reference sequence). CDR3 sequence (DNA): TGTGCCTGGAGTGTACGGGTAGAGACCCAGTACTTC. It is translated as CAWSVRVETQYF.

CDR3 DNA: TGTGCCAGCAGTTACTCGAATCCGGCGGTAGGGGATACGCAGTATTTT. It translates to CASSYSNPAVGDTQYF. The J gene is TRBJ2-3, the V gene TRBV6-6, with D hard to call. The germline gives CDR1 MNHNY, CDR2 SVGAGI (reference sequence). Trimming removed 0 bases from V and 6 bases from J, with 16 bases in between. The CDR3 is 16 amino acids.

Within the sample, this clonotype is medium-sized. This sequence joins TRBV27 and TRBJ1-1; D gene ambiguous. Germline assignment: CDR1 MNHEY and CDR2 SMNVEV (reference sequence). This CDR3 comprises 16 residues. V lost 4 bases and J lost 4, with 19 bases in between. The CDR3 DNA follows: TGTGCCAGCAGTTCTCCTAGATCGGGGTTCCGCACTGAAGCTTTCTTT. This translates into CASSSPRSGFRTEAFF.

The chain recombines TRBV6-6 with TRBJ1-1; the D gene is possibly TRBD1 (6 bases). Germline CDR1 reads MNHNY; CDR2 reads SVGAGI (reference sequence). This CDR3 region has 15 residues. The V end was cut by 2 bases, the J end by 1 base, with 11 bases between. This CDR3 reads CASSYHETGNTEAFF. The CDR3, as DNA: TGTGCCAGCAGTTACCACGAGACAGGGAACACTGAAGCTTTCTTT.

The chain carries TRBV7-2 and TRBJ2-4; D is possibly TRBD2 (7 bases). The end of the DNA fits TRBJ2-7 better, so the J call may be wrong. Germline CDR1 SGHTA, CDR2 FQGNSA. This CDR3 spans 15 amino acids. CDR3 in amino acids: CASSLQSGGLYEQYF. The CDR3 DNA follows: TGTGCCAGCAGCTTACAATCCGGGGGGCTTTACGAGCAGTACTTC.

CDR3 sequence: CASSLAGTGGYNEQYF. The CDR3 nucleotides read TGTGCCAGCAGTTTAGCCGGGACAGGGGGCTACAATGAGCAGTACTTC. The rearrangement links TRBV12-3 or TRBV12-4 to TRBJ2-5, with 12 nucleotides matching TRBD1. The V gene end was trimmed by 0 bases and the J gene end by 11 bases; junction bases not matched to a gene: 10. There are 16 residues in the CDR3.

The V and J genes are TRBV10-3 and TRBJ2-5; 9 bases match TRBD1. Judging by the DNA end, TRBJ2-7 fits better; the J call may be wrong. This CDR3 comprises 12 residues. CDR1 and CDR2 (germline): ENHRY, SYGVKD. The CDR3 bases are TGTGCCATCAGGGGACAGGGAGGCGAGCAGTACTTC. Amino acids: CAIRGQGGEQYF.

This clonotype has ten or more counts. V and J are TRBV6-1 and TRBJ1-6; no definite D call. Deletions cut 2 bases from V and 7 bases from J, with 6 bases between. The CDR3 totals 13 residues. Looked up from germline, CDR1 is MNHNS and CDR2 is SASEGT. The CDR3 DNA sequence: TGTGCCAGCAGTGAACAGGAAAATTCACCCCTCCACTTT. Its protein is CASSEQENSPLHF.

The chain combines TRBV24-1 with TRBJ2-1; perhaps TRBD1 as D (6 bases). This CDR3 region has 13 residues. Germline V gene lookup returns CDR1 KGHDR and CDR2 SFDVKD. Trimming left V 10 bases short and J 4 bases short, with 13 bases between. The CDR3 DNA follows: TGTGCCACGGGGGCGGATACATACAATGAGCAGTTCTTC. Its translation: CATGADTYNEQFF.

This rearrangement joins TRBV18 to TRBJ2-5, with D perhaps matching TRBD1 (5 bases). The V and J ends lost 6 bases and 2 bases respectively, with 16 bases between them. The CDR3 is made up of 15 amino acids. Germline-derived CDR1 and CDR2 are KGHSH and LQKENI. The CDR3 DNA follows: TGTGCCAGCTCTGAGCAGGGTTGGTCTCAAGAGACCCAGTACTTC. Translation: CASSEQGWSQETQYF. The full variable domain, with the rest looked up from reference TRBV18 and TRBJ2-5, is NAGVMQNPRHLVRRRGQEARLRCSPMKGHSHVYWYRQLPEEGLKFMVYLQKENIIDESGMPKERFSAEFPKEGPSILRIQQVVRGDSAAYFCASSEQGWSQETQYFGPGTRLLVL.